This is a list of T cell receptor beta chains from one sample in a study of cytomegalovirus exposure and HLA in healthy donors. Method: immunoSEQ multiplex PCR; TCRdb's copy keeps in-frame clones and lacks some. The sample includes 120,000 or so clones, roughly 10% of them seen just once. Source material: PBMCs. These receptors all stem from a woman between 18 and 29 years old in good health and CMV-seropositive. The CDR3 runs from the conserved cysteine through the conserved F or W. Fields, in order: CDR3 protein, CDR3 DNA, clone size, D gene, J gene, V gene. D genes are given only for firm matches. A row's size may be missing; if present it is once, few, many or a size class.

CASTPGVNTEAFF	TGTGCCAGCACCCCGGGAGTGAACACTGAAGCTTTCTTT	many	NA	TRBJ1-1	TRBV6-5
CASTGGGSRYGYTF	TGTGCCAGTACGGGGGGGGGCTCCCGCTATGGCTACACCTTC	NA	NA	TRBJ1-2	TRBV19
CASSLGLAGINEQFF	TGTGCCAGCAGCTTAGGACTAGCGGGAATTAATGAGCAGTTCTTC	NA	TRBD2	TRBJ2-1	TRBV7-9
CASSIDSVYGYTF	TGTGCCAGTAGTATAGATTCGGTATACGGCTACACCTTC	few	NA	TRBJ1-2	TRBV19
CSAKQHSGSSYNEQFF	TGCAGTGCTAAGCAACATAGCGGGAGCTCCTACAATGAGCAGTTCTTC	few	TRBD2	TRBJ2-1	TRBV29-1
CASSSFVFGNQPQHF	TGTGCCAGCAGCTCTTTCGTTTTTGGCAATCAGCCCCAGCATTTT	NA	NA	TRBJ1-5	TRBV7-2
CASSSSGLSSTDTQYF	TGTGCCAGTAGTTCCTCCGGACTGTCTAGCACAGATACGCAGTATTTT	few	NA	TRBJ2-3	TRBV19
CASSLKLAANNEQFF	TGTGCCAGCAGCTTGAAACTAGCGGCTAACAATGAGCAGTTCTTC	NA	TRBD2	TRBJ2-1	TRBV5-8
CASSIAPRGEQYF	TGTGCCAGTAGTATCGCCCCCAGGGGCGAGCAGTACTTC	few	NA	TRBJ2-7	TRBV19
CATSRDREYNEQFF	TGTGCCACCAGCAGAGATCGTGAGTACAATGAGCAGTTCTTC	few	NA	TRBJ2-1	TRBV15
CASRVRGGDEQFF	TGTGCCAGTAGGGTACGGGGGGGGGATGAGCAGTTCTTC	NA	TRBD2	TRBJ2-1	TRBV19
CASDSSYQETQYF	TGTGCCTCGGACTCCTCCTACCAAGAGACCCAGTACTTC	few	NA	TRBJ2-5	TRBV30
CASSFLAGAGYTF	TGTGCCAGCAGTTTTCTCGCAGGGGCTGGCTACACCTTC	NA	NA	TRBJ1-2	TRBV28